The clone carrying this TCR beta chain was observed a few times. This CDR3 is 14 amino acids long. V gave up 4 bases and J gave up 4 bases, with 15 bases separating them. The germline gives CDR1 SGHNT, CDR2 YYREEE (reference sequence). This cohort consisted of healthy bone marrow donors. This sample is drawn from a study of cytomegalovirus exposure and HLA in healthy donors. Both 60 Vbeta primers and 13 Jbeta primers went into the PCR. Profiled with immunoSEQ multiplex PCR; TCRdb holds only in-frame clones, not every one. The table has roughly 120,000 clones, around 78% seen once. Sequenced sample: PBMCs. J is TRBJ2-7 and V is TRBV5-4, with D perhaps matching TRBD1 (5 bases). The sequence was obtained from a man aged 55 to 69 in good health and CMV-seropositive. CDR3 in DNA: TGTGCCAGCAGCCCTAGAATTGACAGATACGAGCAGTACTTC. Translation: CASSPRIDRYEQYF.